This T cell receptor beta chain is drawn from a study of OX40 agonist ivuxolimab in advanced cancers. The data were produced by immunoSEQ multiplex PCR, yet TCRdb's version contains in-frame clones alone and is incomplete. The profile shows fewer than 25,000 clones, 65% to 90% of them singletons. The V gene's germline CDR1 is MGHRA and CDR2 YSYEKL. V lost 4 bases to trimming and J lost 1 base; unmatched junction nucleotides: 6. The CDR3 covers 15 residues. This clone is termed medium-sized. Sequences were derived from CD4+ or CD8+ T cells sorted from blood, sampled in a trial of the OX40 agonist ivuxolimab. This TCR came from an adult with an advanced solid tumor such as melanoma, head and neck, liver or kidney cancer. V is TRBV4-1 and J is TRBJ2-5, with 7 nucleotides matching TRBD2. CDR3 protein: CASSPWTRGQETQYF. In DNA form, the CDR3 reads TGCGCCAGCAGCCCCTGGACTAGAGGCCAAGAGACCCAGTACTTC.